This TCR beta chain was sequenced in a study of T cell responses to AZD1222 COVID-19 vaccine. The V gene lost 4 bases and the J gene lost 5 bases, with 15 bases spanning the gap. Germline V CDR1 and CDR2: LGHDT, YNNKEL (reference sequence). The CDR3 runs to 16 residues. General study results and limits: Dominant CD4 TCR responses targeted spike regions 160-218 and 743-854. The study found Spike-specific TCR breadth and depth rose after two AZD1222 doses.

Measured with immunoSEQ multiplex PCR; TCRdb has only the in-frame clones, and not every one. The sample includes some 130,000 clones, over 75% of them seen just once. Remarks on this clone: No antigen is known for it.

The chain employs TRBV3-1 (or the pseudogene TRBV3-2) and TRBJ1-6; possible D gene TRBD1, 5 bases. The sequence was obtained from an adult in good health. The specimen was peripheral blood, collected on day 0 of AZD1222 vaccination. As DNA, the CDR3 is TGTGCCAGCAGCCCCTATCCGGGGCACAATAATTCACCCCTCCACTTT. It is translated as CASSPYPGHNNSPLHF.